This TCR beta chain was sequenced for a study of CD8+CD57+ T cells in acquired aplastic anemia. For the study at large: CD4+ reads averaged about 11 million in healthy donors.

This clonotype was found many times. The template for TCR beta VDJ and CDR3 sequence profiling was genomic DNA. A single record per CDR3 protein comes from TCRdb applying MiXCR to the reads. The sample consists of about 180,000 distinct CDR3 sequences, around half of them appearing once. The CDR3 spans 15 residues. The V and J ends lost 3 bases and 6 bases, in that order; junction bases with no gene match: 6. Per the germline V gene, CDR1 is DFQATT and CDR2 is SNEGSKA (reference sequence). V gene TRBV20-1 combines with J gene TRBJ2-1, with 12 bases that match TRBD2. What was sequenced was sorted CD4+, CD8+, or CD8+CD57+ T cells (not recorded which) from PBMCs. The TCR was taken from a human donor in good health. The CDR3 coding sequence is TGCAGTGCTAGGTACGCTAGCGGGAGGGGCAATGAGCAGTTCTTC. This sequence encodes CSARYASGRGNEQFF.